The 18 T cell receptor beta chains in this list originate from one sample, sequenced in a study of vaccination effects on CD4 cells after COVID-19. Profiling relied on immunoSEQ multiplex PCR, and the TCRdb table lists in-frame clones only, not all of them. The sample lists 45,000 to 55,000 clones; about 70% were seen once. CD4+ T cells were isolated after about eleven days of culture. Each participant received a vaccine that was either BNT162b2 or mRNA-1273, given as two doses. For these receptors, no antigen is known. The sample was CD4+ T cells from PBMCs cultured without peptide, taken after COVID-19 vaccination. Receptors originate from a human donor who received a COVID-19 vaccine.

The V and J genes are TRBV12-5 and TRBJ2-7; 7 nucleotides agree with TRBD1. The CDR3 has 16 residues. J lost 3 bases, V lost 0 bases, and 8 bases had no gene match. Per the germline V gene, CDR1 is LGHNT and CDR2 is FRNRAP. CDR3 coding DNA: TGTGCTAGTGGTTTGGTACAGGACAGGTTTTTCTACGAGCAGTACTTC. Its translation: CASGLVQDRFFYEQYF.

The chain links TRBV4-1 to TRBJ2-2, with 8 bases aligning to TRBD2. This CDR3 is built from 16 residues. Per the germline V gene, CDR1 is MGHRA and CDR2 is YSYEKL. V lost 0 bases and J lost 4; bases outside the gene matches: 4. The DNA for the CDR3 is TGCGCCAGCAGCCAAGATCGTAGCGGGGCCACCGGGGAGCTGTTTTTT. As protein: CASSQDRSGATGELFF.

The J gene is TRBJ1-6, the V gene TRBV11-2; D remains ambiguous. Trimming cost V 4 bases and J 6 bases, with 13 bases left between them. The germline V gene has CDR1 SGHAT and CDR2 FQNNGV. This CDR3 is 15 amino acids long. The CDR3: CASSSSTSFNSPLHF. The CDR3 DNA is TGTGCCAGCAGCTCTTCCACCTCTTTTAATTCACCCCTCCACTTT.

This CDR3 is CASSLGQAPSIYNEQFF. Written as DNA, the CDR3 is TGCGCCAGCAGCTTGGGGCAGGCCCCCTCCATCTACAATGAGCAGTTCTTC. The chain carries TRBV5-1 and TRBJ2-1; D unresolved. Between the trimmed V and J ends, which lost 0 bases and 3 bases, there was a span of 16 bases. CDR3 length equals 17 residues. Germline CDR1 and CDR2: SGHRS and YFSETQ. Based on the CDR3 plus reference TRBV5-1 and TRBJ2-1, the full variable domain is KAGVTQTPRYLIKTRGQQVTLSCSPISGHRSVSWYQQTPGQGLQFLFEYFSETQRNKGNFPGRFSGRQFSNSRSEMNVSTLELGDSALYLCASSLGQAPSIYNEQFFGPGTRLTVL.

This clone has more than one count but fewer than ten. The chain carries TRBV4-2 and TRBJ2-3; D may be TRBD2 (5 bases). This CDR3 has 16 residues. V was shortened by 1 base and J by 6 bases, with 17 bases between the two germline ends. CDR1 and CDR2 (germline): LGHNA, YNFKEQ. CDR3 in amino acids: CASSQGSIRTGDTQYF. The CDR3 DNA sequence: TGTGCCAGCAGCCAAGGAAGCATACGGACGGGGGATACGCAGTATTTT.

This clone was detected only a few times. J is TRBJ1-2 and V is TRBV24-1; D is unclear. The CDR3 is 16 amino acids. The V gene lost 4 bases and the J gene lost 5 bases, with 19 bases spanning the gap. Germline lookup yields CDR1 KGHDR and CDR2 SFDVKD. The CDR3 protein is CATSDPRRGEEYGYTF. The CDR3 DNA reads as TGTGCCACCAGTGACCCCCGACGGGGTGAAGAATATGGCTACACCTTC.

The J gene is TRBJ2-2, the V gene TRBV7-8; maybe TRBD1 (7 bases). Germline values: CDR1 SGHVS, CDR2 FQNEAQ. The CDR3 has 15 amino acids. V gave up 4 bases and J gave up 5 bases, with 14 bases separating them. CDR3 in amino acids: CASSYIRGRTGELFF. CDR3 DNA sequence: TGTGCCAGCAGCTACATCAGGGGGAGGACCGGGGAGCTGTTTTTT.

This sequence joins TRBV13 and TRBJ2-1; TRBD2 matches 11 bases. This CDR3 has 14 amino acids. CDR1 is PRHDT, CDR2 FYEKMQ, per germline (reference sequence). J lost 9 bases, V lost 2 bases, and 3 bases had no gene match. DNA of the CDR3: TGTGCCAGCAGCTTAATCCTAGCGGGAGGTGAGCAGTTCTTC. It codes for CASSLILAGGEQFF. Looking up the rest from reference TRBV13 and TRBJ2-1 gives the full variable domain: AAGVIQSPRHLIKEKRETATLKCYPIPRHDTVYWYQQGPGQDPQFLISFYEKMQSDKGSIPDRFSAQQFSDYHSELNMSSLELGDSALYFCASSLILAGGEQFFGPGTRLTVL.

This clone has a handful of counts. The genes are TRBV10-3 and TRBJ2-1; 7 positions match TRBD1. The CDR3 is made up of 18 amino acids. Trimming removed 3 bases from V and 5 bases from J; junction bases left unmatched: 16. The germline CDR1 and CDR2 sequences are ENHRY and SYGVKD. The CDR3 DNA reads as TGTGCCATCAGTGATCCTATAACAGGGGCCGGTACACACAATGAGCAGTTCTTC. Translated: CAISDPITGAGTHNEQFF.

The V call is TRBV6-5, the J call TRBJ2-7; 7 positions match TRBD2. From germline, CDR1 is MNHEY and CDR2 SVGAGI. CDR3 size: 15 residues. The trim removed 3 bases at V and 7 bases at J, leaving 12 bases unmatched. The CDR3 nucleotides are TGTGCCAGCAGTTATTATGGGGGAGGGCCAGGAGAGCAGTACTTC. It yields the protein CASSYYGGGPGEQYF.

The CDR3 bases are TGTGCCATCAGTGGGACTAGCGGGAGGAACACCGGGGAGCTGTTTTTT. Protein: CAISGTSGRNTGELFF. The V gene is TRBV10-3, the J gene TRBJ2-2, with TRBD2 matching over 13 bases. Germline CDR1 reads ENHRY; CDR2 reads SYGVKD. With 4 bases clipped from V and 1 base from J, the junction kept 0 bases outside the gene matches. The CDR3 is made up of 16 amino acids.

V gene TRBV7-8 combines with J gene TRBJ2-1; D not resolved. Per germline, CDR1 SGHVS and CDR2 FQNEAQ. The CDR3 length is 13 residues. The V and J ends lost 1 base and 15 bases respectively, with 16 bases between them. The CDR3 here is CASSLDRSPQAFF. CDR3 nucleotides: TGTGCCAGCAGCTTAGATCGGTCGCCCCAAGCGTTCTTC.

The chain is built from TRBV6-4 and TRBJ2-1; 10 nucleotides match TRBD2. The CDR3 spans 16 residues. J lost 9 bases, V lost 1 base, and 9 bases had no gene match. Germline CDR1 is MRHNA and CDR2 is SNTAGT. The CDR3 DNA reads as TGTGCCAGCAGTGACTTTTTACTAGCGGGGAGTGGTGAGCAGTTCTTC. This codes for CASSDFLLAGSGEQFF.

This clone has more than one count but fewer than ten. V gene TRBV4-2 combines with J gene TRBJ1-5; D gene ambiguous. The CDR3 sequence is 15 residues long. Germline V gene data show CDR1 as LGHNA and CDR2 as YNFKEQ. Trimming pared 4 bases from V and 4 bases from J, leaving 14 bases between. CDR3 protein: CASSPIHLDNQPQHF. For the CDR3, the DNA is TGTGCCAGCAGCCCCATCCACCTCGATAATCAGCCCCAGCATTTT.

The rearrangement joins TRBV27 to TRBJ2-2, with D unclear. Germline lookup yields CDR1 MNHEY and CDR2 SMNVEV (reference sequence). This CDR3 is built from 12 residues. V gave up 6 bases and J gave up 5 bases, with 7 bases separating them. The CDR3 DNA follows: TGTGCCAGCAGCTCTCTAACCGGGGAGCTGTTTTTT. This gives the protein CASSSLTGELFF.

The V gene is TRBV10-3, the J gene TRBJ2-1; 8 nucleotides agree with TRBD2. The germline V gene encodes CDR1 ENHRY and CDR2 SYGVKD. The CDR3 is made up of 15 amino acids. J gave up 0 bases and V 11 bases, and 9 bases lay outside the gene matches. The CDR3 is CASRVAGSSYNEQFF. CDR3 in DNA: TGTGCCTCCAGGGTAGCGGGATCCTCCTACAATGAGCAGTTCTTC.

The chain links TRBV6-5 to TRBJ1-1, with no clear D. Germline V CDR1 and CDR2: MNHEY, SVGAGI. V lost 2 bases and J lost 0, with 7 bases in between. CDR3 length: 14 amino acids. CDR3 sequence reads: CASSYQEMNTEAFF. The DNA for the CDR3 is TGTGCCAGCAGTTACCAGGAGATGAACACTGAAGCTTTCTTT.

This clone was recorded once. This rearrangement joins TRBV7-9 to TRBJ1-5; TRBD1 matches 8 bases. The germline CDR1 and CDR2 sequences are SEHNR and FQNEAQ (reference sequence). V was pared by 1 base and J by 7 bases, with 12 bases of the junction left unmatched. CDR3 size: 17 residues. The CDR3 DNA follows: TGTGCCAGCAGCTTAGGTCCAGGGGGCAGACTTGGGCAGCCCCAGCATTTT. Translation gives CASSLGPGGRLGQPQHF.